A single sample gave rise to the 4 T cell receptor beta chains below, sequenced in a study of blood T cell repertoires in COVID-19. Only in-frame clones appear in the TCRdb table, and some are missing; sequencing was by immunoSEQ multiplex PCR. The sample consists of approximately 330,000 clones, approximately 88% of them appearing once. The material sequenced was peripheral blood. These receptors were taken from a young man with COVID-19, enrolled during active disease.

The CDR3 DNA follows: TGTGCCAGCAAAACAGGGAACTATGGCTACACCTTC. Amino acid sequence: CASKTGNYGYTF. The chain joins TRBV2 to TRBJ1-2, with TRBD1 as a possible D gene (6 bases). V dropped 7 bases and J dropped 2 bases, with 8 bases sitting between them. Looked up from germline, CDR1 is SNHLY and CDR2 is FYNNEI. This CDR3 region has 12 residues.

The J gene is TRBJ2-1, the V gene TRBV4-3, with 16 bases fitting TRBD2. The germline CDR1 and CDR2 sequences are LGHNA and YSLEER. This CDR3 is built from 18 residues. With 0 bases clipped from V and 7 bases from J, the junction kept 6 bases outside the gene matches. CDR3 loop: CASSQESGTSGRENEQFF. In nucleotides, the CDR3 is TGCGCCAGCAGCCAAGAATCCGGGACTAGCGGGAGGGAAAATGAGCAGTTCTTC.

The rearrangement links TRBV30 to TRBJ2-7, with 7 bases that match TRBD1. Germline V gene sequence: CDR1 GTSNPN, CDR2 SVGIG (reference sequence). The CDR3 runs to 12 residues. The V segment lost 2 bases and the J segment 12 bases; nucleotides outside the gene matches: 10. The CDR3 region has the DNA TGTGCCTGGAGTCCGACAGGGCTTAATGGGTACTTC. This sequence encodes CAWSPTGLNGYF.

The chain carries TRBV7-3 and TRBJ2-1; 9 bases align to TRBD2. The CDR3 has 15 residues. J lost 8 bases, V lost 3 bases, and 8 bases had no gene match. Per the germline V gene, CDR1 is SGHTA and CDR2 is FQGTGA. The chain's CDR3 is CASSLGGTSFYEQFF. The CDR3 coding sequence is TGTGCCAGCAGCTTGGGAGGGACTAGCTTCTATGAGCAGTTCTTC.